This T cell receptor beta chain originates from a study of multiple sclerosis patients with progressive multifocal leukoencephalopathy. For the study at large: The control group, sampled over time, had multiple sclerosis, received natalizumab and did not develop PML.

The data were produced by immunoSEQ multiplex PCR, yet TCRdb's version contains in-frame clones alone and is incomplete. Found here are tens of thousands of clones, around 89% of them singletons; the top ten hold approximately 1.5%. Notes on this clone: Its antigen is unknown.

Whole-study findings and limits: No common TRBV or TRBJ usage or pairing appeared at PML.

Time point reported: before natalizumab initiation. The receptor's source is a human donor with multiple sclerosis. Sequenced: PBMCs.

The CDR3 DNA follows: TGCAGCGTGGCGACCTTTGGGAGGGACACTGAAGCTTTCTTT. This sequence encodes CSVATFGRDTEAFF. The chain couples TRBV29-1 to TRBJ1-1; no firm D call. V lost 6 bases to trimming and J lost 3 bases, with 17 bases between them. This CDR3 has 14 residues. Per the germline V gene, CDR1 is SQVTM and CDR2 is ANQGSEA.